This TCR beta chain appears in the sequencing data of a study of blood T cell repertoires in COVID-19. The CDR3 length is 14 residues. V was trimmed by 1 base and J by 6 bases, leaving 11 bases between them. Germline loops: CDR1 SGHRS, CDR2 YFSETQ. How the authors handled the data: Nucleated cell number was recorded as an estimate derived from reference gene primer amplification. Here immunoSEQ multiplex PCR was the method, and the copy in TCRdb shows in-frame clones only, minus some. From that table come the V and J calls and clone size; the DNA was used to work out D and trimming. This table holds under 500,000 clones, around 87% found once. In terms of age and location, participants ranged from about 18 to 100 years and lived in about two dozen US areas. Assignment of participants to cohorts was predicated upon participant-reported clinical history. The recovered donors of Cohort 3 showed two negative PCRs, clearance, or symptom resolution.

Sequencing was done on a sample of PBMCs or T cells enriched from blood (not recorded which). The receptor was derived from a man aged 30 to 39 who had recovered from COVID-19. The gene calls are TRBV5-1 and TRBJ1-5, with D possibly being TRBD1 (6 bases). CDR3 in amino acids: CASSLSPRGQPQHF. The CDR3 bases are TGCGCCAGCAGCTTGTCCCCCAGGGGTCAGCCCCAGCATTTT. The full variable domain, completed using reference TRBV5-1 and TRBJ1-5, is KAGVTQTPRYLIKTRGQQVTLSCSPISGHRSVSWYQQTPGQGLQFLFEYFSETQRNKGNFPGRFSGRQFSNSRSEMNVSTLELGDSALYLCASSLSPRGQPQHFGDGTRLSIL.